This T cell receptor beta chain emerged from a study of blood T cell repertoires in COVID-19. The protocol was immunoSEQ multiplex PCR, while the TCRdb copy is restricted to in-frame clones and leaves out a portion. Here the sample spans 210,000 or so clones, approximately 81% being singletons. Participants' reported clinical history set cohort assignment. The sequenced material came from PBMCs or T cells enriched from blood (not recorded which). The TCR was taken from a woman aged 50 to 60 with acute COVID-19.

The CDR3 is CASSPYMTGELFF. CDR3 DNA sequence: TGTGCCAGCAGTCCGTACATGACCGGGGAGCTGTTTTTT. The J gene is TRBJ2-2, the V gene TRBV27; D is ambiguous. CDR3 length equals 13 residues. Trimming removed 5 bases at V and 5 bases at J, with 9 bases between. Germline CDR1 and CDR2: MNHEY and SMNVEV (reference sequence).